A single sample gave rise to the 19 T cell receptor beta chains below, sequenced in a study of control samples from healthy donors and cancer patients. Generated by immunoSEQ multiplex PCR, the TCRdb table keeps only in-frame clones and is missing some. This table has about 70,000 clones, 75% to 90% appearing once. The sequencing input was blood. These receptors were obtained from a man aged 50-60 years in good health.

The CDR3 is CASVSDRLNTEAFF. CDR3 bases: TGTGCCAGTGTTTCTGACAGGCTGAACACTGAAGCTTTCTTT. The chain combines TRBV19 with TRBJ1-1; tentative D call: TRBD1 (6 bases). V lost 8 bases, J lost 0 bases, and 13 bases lay in between. The length of the CDR3 is 14 residues. CDR1 is LNHDA, CDR2 SQIVND, per germline (reference sequence). Full variable domain (outside the CDR3, taken from reference TRBV19 and TRBJ1-1): DGGITQSPKYLFRKEGQNVTLSCEQNLNHDAMYWYRQDPGQGLRLIYYSQIVNDFQKGDIAEGYSVSREKKESFPLTVTSAQKNPTAFYLCASVSDRLNTEAFFGQGTRLTVV.

This chain links TRBV28 with TRBJ1-1; no clear D gene. Germline V CDR1 and CDR2: MDHEN, SYDVKM. V was shortened by 7 bases and J by 4 bases, with 19 bases between the two germline ends. CDR3 size: 15 residues. CDR3 sequence (DNA): TGTGCCAGCAACCCAGAGGAAGTGCGAGGCACTGAAGCTTTCTTT. This codes for CASNPEEVRGTEAFF.

V and J are TRBV5-5 and TRBJ2-5, with D maybe TRBD1 (6 bases). Germline CDR1 SGHKS, CDR2 YYEKEE (reference sequence). V lost 4 bases, J lost 4 bases, and 11 bases lay in between. CDR3 length equals 13 residues. CDR3 DNA sequence: TGTGCCAGCAGCGGACTCAGGGGAGAGACCCAGTACTTC. Translated: CASSGLRGETQYF.

The chain carries TRBV11-2 and TRBJ2-1; possibly TRBD2 for D (5 bases). CDR1 is SGHAT and CDR2 is FQNNGV in the germline V gene. The CDR3 totals 12 residues. V was pared by 8 bases and J by 8 bases, with 13 bases between. This chain's CDR3 is CASGSSIYEQFF. The DNA of the CDR3 is TGTGCCAGCGGGAGTTCTATCTATGAGCAGTTCTTC.

This clone was seen only a few times. The chain couples TRBV29-1 to TRBJ2-7, with D perhaps matching TRBD1 or TRBD2 (5 bases each). With 2 bases removed from V and 2 bases from J, the gap between germline ends came to 7 bases. The CDR3 is 12 residues long. Germline values: CDR1 SQVTM, CDR2 ANQGSEA. This CDR3 is CSVEPGPYEQYF. Written as DNA, the CDR3 is TGCAGCGTTGAACCGGGGCCCTACGAGCAGTACTTC.

The CDR3 nucleotides are TGTGCCAGCAGCTTAACTGACACCCCGAATTCACCCCTCCACTTT. It yields the protein CASSLTDTPNSPLHF. The chain employs TRBV5-5 and TRBJ1-6; D gene uncertain. CDR3 length: 15 amino acids. Germline V gene lookup returns CDR1 SGHKS and CDR2 YYEKEE (reference sequence). With 2 bases removed from V and 7 bases from J, the gap between germline ends came to 13 bases.

This sequence joins TRBV6-2 or TRBV6-3 and TRBJ2-5; D not certain. The germline V gene encodes CDR1 MNHEY and CDR2 SVGEGT. The CDR3 consists of 15 residues. V was shortened by 6 bases and J by 5 bases, with 19 bases between the two germline ends. The CDR3 loop reads CASSLMFIGRETQYF. The CDR3 DNA reads TGTGCCAGCAGCCTCATGTTTATTGGCAGGGAGACCCAGTACTTC.

V is TRBV7-2 and J is TRBJ2-3; 7 bases agree with TRBD1. CDR1 is SGHTA and CDR2 is FQGNSA in the germline V gene. The CDR3 contains 14 residues. Unmatched junction bases numbered 11, after V lost 6 bases and J lost 8 bases. CDR3 loop: CASSPTTGAGTQYF. The CDR3 DNA reads as TGTGCCAGCAGTCCAACCACAGGGGCTGGTACGCAGTATTTT.

V is TRBV4-3 and J is TRBJ1-6; D is undetermined. V was trimmed by 4 bases and J by 4 bases, leaving 11 bases between them. This CDR3 comprises 15 residues. Germline loops: CDR1 LGHNA, CDR2 YSLEER. CDR3 DNA: TGCGCCAGCAGCCCCTTCGTCGGATATAATTCACCCCTCCACTTT. Its translation: CASSPFVGYNSPLHF.

This clone was detected a few times. The V gene is TRBV3-1 (or the pseudogene TRBV3-2), the J gene TRBJ2-1; D gene ambiguous. V dropped 4 bases and J dropped 7 bases, with 8 bases sitting between them. This CDR3 spans 12 amino acids. The germline CDR1 and CDR2 sequences are LGHDT and YNNKEL (reference sequence). The CDR3 coding sequence is TGTGCCAGCAGCCTCTACGGGAATGAGCAGTTCTTC. It is translated as CASSLYGNEQFF.

V and J are TRBV4-3 and TRBJ1-1; D is possibly TRBD1 (6 bases). From germline, CDR1 is LGHNA and CDR2 YSLEER. Trimming shortened V by 0 bases and J by 3 bases, and 14 bases separated the two germline ends. This CDR3 has 16 residues. The CDR3 DNA is TGCGCCAGCAGCCAAGATAGTACAGGGTACTACACTGAAGCTTTCTTT. Protein sequence: CASSQDSTGYYTEAFF.

The V gene is TRBV7-9, the J gene TRBJ1-6; possibly TRBD1 for D (6 bases). The V and J ends lost 0 bases and 7 bases respectively, with 10 bases between them. Germline loops: CDR1 SEHNR, CDR2 FQNEAQ (reference sequence). This CDR3 region has 15 residues. The CDR3: CASSLAGGGNSPLHF. The DNA for the CDR3 is TGTGCCAGCAGCTTAGCAGGGGGGGGGAATTCACCCCTCCACTTT.

This clone was observed a few times. V is TRBV10-3 and J is TRBJ2-7; no definite D call. Germline loops: CDR1 ENHRY, CDR2 SYGVKD. V lost 0 bases, J lost 0 bases, and 9 bases lay in between. The CDR3 totals 15 residues. DNA for the CDR3: TGTGCCATCAGTGAGTCTCAAGGAAGCTCCTACGAGCAGTACTTC. Its translation is CAISESQGSSYEQYF.

V and J are TRBV27 and TRBJ1-4; D uncertain. Per the germline V gene, CDR1 is MNHEY and CDR2 is SMNVEV (reference sequence). Trimming left V 5 bases short and J 5 bases short, with 12 bases between. CDR3 length: 14 amino acids. The CDR3 region is CASSKGIGNEKLFF. The CDR3 DNA sequence: TGTGCCAGCAGTAAAGGCATAGGAAATGAAAAACTGTTTTTT.

The chain carries TRBV7-3 and TRBJ1-1; unclear D gene. The CDR3 consists of 14 residues. V lost 2 bases, J lost 5 bases, and 12 bases lay in between. Germline loops: CDR1 SGHTA, CDR2 FQGTGA. In DNA, the CDR3 is TGTGCCAGCAGCTTATCGGGCAGTAGAACTGAAGCTTTCTTT. Encoded protein: CASSLSGSRTEAFF.

This clone has only one observation. The V and J genes are TRBV5-6 and TRBJ2-3; D may be TRBD2 (5 bases). V was cut by 0 bases and J by 4 bases, with 12 bases left in between. The germline V gene has CDR1 SGHDT and CDR2 YYEEEE. CDR3 length equals 15 residues. The CDR3 nucleotides are TGTGCCAGCAGCTTGGACGAGGGTGGGTCAGATACGCAGTATTTT. Its translation is CASSLDEGGSDTQYF. Looking up the rest from reference TRBV5-6 and TRBJ2-3 gives the full variable domain: DAGVTQSPTHLIKTRGQQVTLRCSPKSGHDTVSWYQQALGQGPQFIFQYYEEEERQRGNFPDRFSGHQFPNYSSELNVNALLLGDSALYLCASSLDEGGSDTQYFGPGTRLTVL.

The V call is TRBV7-2, the J call TRBJ1-6, with TRBD1 matching over 7 bases. Losses at the gene ends were 6 bases for V and 10 bases for J; bases not matched to a gene: 9. Germline V gene data show CDR1 as SGHTA and CDR2 as FQGNSA. CDR3 size: 14 residues. The CDR3 is CASRRSGTVSPLHF. CDR3 coding DNA: TGTGCCAGCAGACGATCCGGGACAGTGTCACCCCTCCACTTT.

This clone has more than one count but fewer than ten. V gene TRBV7-9 combines with J gene TRBJ1-1; the D gene is possibly TRBD1 (6 bases). Germline V gene sequence: CDR1 SEHNR, CDR2 FQNEAQ (reference sequence). V lost 3 bases and J lost 2, with 13 bases in between. CDR3 length: 15 amino acids. CDR3 region: CASSLQGGGNTEAFF. CDR3 DNA sequence: TGTGCCAGCAGCTTGCAAGGGGGAGGAAACACTGAAGCTTTCTTT.

This chain joins TRBV7-6 and TRBJ2-7; perhaps TRBD2 as D (5 bases). V gave up 5 bases and J gave up 2 bases, with 10 bases separating them. This CDR3 is 13 amino acids long. CDR1 SGHVS and CDR2 FNYEAQ come from the germline V gene. The CDR3 loop reads CASSPRVPYEQYF. CDR3 DNA: TGTGCCAGCAGCCCGAGGGTTCCCTACGAGCAGTACTTC.